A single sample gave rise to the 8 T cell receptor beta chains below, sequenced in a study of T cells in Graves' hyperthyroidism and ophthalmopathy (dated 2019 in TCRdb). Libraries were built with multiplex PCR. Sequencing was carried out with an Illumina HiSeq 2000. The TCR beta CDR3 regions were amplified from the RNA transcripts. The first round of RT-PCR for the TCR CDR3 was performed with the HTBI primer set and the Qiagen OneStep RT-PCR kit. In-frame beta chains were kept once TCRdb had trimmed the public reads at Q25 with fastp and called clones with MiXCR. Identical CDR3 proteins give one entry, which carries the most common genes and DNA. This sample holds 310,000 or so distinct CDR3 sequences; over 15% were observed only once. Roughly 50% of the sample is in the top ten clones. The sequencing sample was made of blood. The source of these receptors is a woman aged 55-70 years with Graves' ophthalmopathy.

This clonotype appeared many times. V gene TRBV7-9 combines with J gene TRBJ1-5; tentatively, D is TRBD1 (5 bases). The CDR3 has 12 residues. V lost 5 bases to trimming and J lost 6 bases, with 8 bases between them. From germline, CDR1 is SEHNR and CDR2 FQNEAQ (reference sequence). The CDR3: CASSTGPQPQHF. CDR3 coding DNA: TGTGCCAGCAGCACAGGACCTCAGCCCCAGCATTTT.

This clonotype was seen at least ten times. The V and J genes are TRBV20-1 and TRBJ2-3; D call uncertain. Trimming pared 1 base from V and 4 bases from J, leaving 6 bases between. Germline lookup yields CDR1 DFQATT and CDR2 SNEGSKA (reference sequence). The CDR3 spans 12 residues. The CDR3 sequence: CSARVSSDTQYF. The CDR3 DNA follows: TGCAGTGCTAGAGTGTCCTCAGATACGCAGTATTTT.

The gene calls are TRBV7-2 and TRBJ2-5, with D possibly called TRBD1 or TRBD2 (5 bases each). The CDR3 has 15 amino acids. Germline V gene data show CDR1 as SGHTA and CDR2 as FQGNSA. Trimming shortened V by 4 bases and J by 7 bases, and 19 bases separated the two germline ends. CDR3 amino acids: CASSSNRGHQGTQYF. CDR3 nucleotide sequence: TGTGCCAGCAGCTCCAACCGAGGGCACCAGGGGACCCAGTACTTC.

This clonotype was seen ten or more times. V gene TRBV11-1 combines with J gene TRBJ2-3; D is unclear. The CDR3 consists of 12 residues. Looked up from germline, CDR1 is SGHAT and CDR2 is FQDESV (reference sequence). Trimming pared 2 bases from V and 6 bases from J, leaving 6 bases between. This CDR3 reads CASSLWRDTQYF. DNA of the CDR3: TGTGCCAGCAGCTTATGGCGGGATACGCAGTATTTT.

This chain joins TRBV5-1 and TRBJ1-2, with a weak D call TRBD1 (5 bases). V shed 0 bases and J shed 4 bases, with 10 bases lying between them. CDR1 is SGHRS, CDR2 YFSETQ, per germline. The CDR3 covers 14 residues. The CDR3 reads CASSLGWQGYGYTF. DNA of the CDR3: TGCGCCAGCAGCTTGGGTTGGCAGGGCTATGGCTACACCTTC.

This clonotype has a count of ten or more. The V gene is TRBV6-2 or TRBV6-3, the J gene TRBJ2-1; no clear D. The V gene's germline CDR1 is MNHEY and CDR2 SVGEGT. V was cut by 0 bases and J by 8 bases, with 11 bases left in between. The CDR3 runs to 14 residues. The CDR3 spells CASSYSRLVHEQFF. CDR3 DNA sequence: TGTGCCAGCAGTTACTCGAGGCTGGTCCATGAGCAGTTCTTC.

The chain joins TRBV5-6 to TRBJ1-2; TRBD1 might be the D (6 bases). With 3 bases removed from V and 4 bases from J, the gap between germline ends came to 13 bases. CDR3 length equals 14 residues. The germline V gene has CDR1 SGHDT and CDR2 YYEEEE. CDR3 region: CASSWPGQSYGYTF. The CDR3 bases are TGTGCCAGCAGCTGGCCGGGACAAAGCTATGGCTACACCTTC.

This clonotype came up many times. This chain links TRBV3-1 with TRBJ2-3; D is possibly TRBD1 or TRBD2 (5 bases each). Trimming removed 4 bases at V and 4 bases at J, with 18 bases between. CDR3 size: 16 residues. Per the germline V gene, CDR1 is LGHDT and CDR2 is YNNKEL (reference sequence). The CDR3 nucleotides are TGTGCCAGCAGCCCCTGGGACCAACGCGGGCCAGATACGCAGTATTTT. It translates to CASSPWDQRGPDTQYF.